These 16 T cell receptor beta chains came from one sample sequenced in a study of blood T cell repertoires in COVID-19. Libraries were prepared by immunoSEQ multiplex PCR; TCRdb keeps only in-frame clonotypes and omits some of them. The data show some 69,000 clones, with roughly 79% seen just once and 20% held by the top ten. Sequencing input: peripheral blood. These receptors all come from a woman in her 70s with acute or convalescent COVID-19.

This clone was detected only a few times. The chain links TRBV6-4 to TRBJ1-2; D call uncertain. This CDR3 spans 14 amino acids. The V end was cut by 0 bases, the J end by 4 bases, with 9 bases between. Germline V lookup: CDR1 MRHNA, CDR2 SNTAGT. The CDR3 loop reads CASSDSLEGYGYTF. The CDR3 nucleotides read TGTGCCAGCAGTGACTCTCTAGAAGGCTATGGCTACACCTTC.

As DNA, the CDR3 is TGTGCCATCAGTGAGTCGACGTGGGGGCTAGGCACAGATACGCAGTATTTT. Translated, it gives CAISESTWGLGTDTQYF. The chain employs TRBV10-3 and TRBJ2-3, with D tentatively TRBD1 (6 bases). The germline gives CDR1 ENHRY, CDR2 SYGVKD. This CDR3 is built from 17 residues. Between the trimmed V and J ends, which lost 0 bases and 1 base, there was a span of 14 bases.

This chain uses TRBV12-2 with TRBJ1-2; TRBD1 is the table's D call, not checked against the DNA. TRBV12-2 counts as a pseudogene. The CDR3 runs 13 residues. CDR3 coding DNA: TGTGCAAGTCGCTTAGGGACAGGGAATGGCTACACCTTC. It yields the protein CASRLGTGNGYTF.

The chain uses TRBV19 and TRBJ2-6; 9 positions agree with TRBD1. The CDR3 runs 21 residues. Germline V lookup: CDR1 LNHDA, CDR2 SQIVND (reference sequence). V lost 6 bases, J lost 1 base, and 19 bases stayed unmatched. The DNA for the CDR3 is TGTGCCAGTAGCGTAACAGGGGGCGCTTATTATTTCTCTTCTGGGGCCAACGTCCTGACTTTC. Translated: CASSVTGGAYYFSSGANVLTF.

The chain recombines TRBV5-1 with TRBJ2-2; the D gene is possibly TRBD2 (5 bases). This CDR3 region has 18 residues. V was clipped by 6 bases and J by 5 bases, with 26 bases between them. Germline lookup yields CDR1 SGHRS and CDR2 YFSETQ. CDR3 residues: CASTNGRGGGLSTGELFF. The CDR3 DNA reads TGCGCCAGCACCAACGGCCGGGGTGGCGGGCTGAGTACCGGGGAGCTGTTTTTT.

This sequence joins TRBV19 and TRBJ1-3, with D perhaps matching TRBD1 (5 bases). Per the germline V gene, CDR1 is LNHDA and CDR2 is SQIVND (reference sequence). This CDR3 region has 15 residues. V lost 5 bases and J lost 0, with 11 bases in between. The CDR3 bases are TGTGCCAGTAGTTTCGGCAGGGTCTCTGGAAACACCATATATTTT. Translating gives CASSFGRVSGNTIYF.

This rearrangement joins TRBV6-6 to TRBJ1-2; D gene ambiguous. Trimming took 0 bases from V and 6 from J, leaving 5 bases between them. This CDR3 comprises 12 residues. Per the germline V gene, CDR1 is MNHNY and CDR2 is SVGAGI (reference sequence). CDR3 in amino acids: CASSYSQDGYTF. CDR3 coding DNA: TGTGCCAGCAGTTACTCGCAGGATGGCTACACCTTC.

This chain links TRBV28 with TRBJ2-2; 10 positions match TRBD2. V lost 1 base, J lost 3 bases, and 2 bases stayed unmatched. Germline V CDR1 and CDR2: MDHEN, SYDVKM. The CDR3 totals 16 residues. CDR3 amino acids: CASSLLAGGYTGELFF. The CDR3 DNA reads as TGTGCCAGCAGTTTATTAGCGGGGGGTTACACCGGGGAGCTGTTTTTT.

The chain links TRBV10-3 to TRBJ1-2; D ambiguous. Per the germline V gene, CDR1 is ENHRY and CDR2 is SYGVKD. This CDR3 is built from 14 residues. V gave up 0 bases and J gave up 8 bases, with 13 bases separating them. CDR3 amino acids: CAISESLVRGGYTF. In DNA, the CDR3 is TGTGCCATCAGTGAGTCCCTAGTGAGAGGGGGCTACACCTTC.

The chain has TRBV14 and TRBJ1-1, with TRBD1 matching 10 bases. The trim removed 4 bases at V and 3 bases at J, leaving 5 bases unmatched. CDR3 size: 15 residues. Germline V gives CDR1 SGHDN, CDR2 FVKESK. The CDR3 DNA reads TGTGCCAGCAGCCGGGACAGGGGAGCGCACACTGAAGCTTTCTTT. Encoded protein: CASSRDRGAHTEAFF. Full variable domain (rest looked up from reference TRBV14 and TRBJ1-1): EAGVTQFPSHSVIEKGQTVTLRCDPISGHDNLYWYRRVMGKEIKFLLHFVKESKQDESGMPNNRFLAERTGGTYSTLKVQPAELEDSGVYFCASSRDRGAHTEAFFGQGTRLTVV.

In this sample, this clone turned up once. The rearrangement links TRBV4-2 to TRBJ1-2; the D gene is possibly TRBD1 (5 bases). The V and J ends lost 0 bases and 6 bases respectively, with 8 bases between them. This CDR3 comprises 13 residues. Germline lookup yields CDR1 LGHNA and CDR2 YNFKEQ. CDR3 coding DNA: TGTGCCAGCAGCCAAGATGCCAGGGATGGCTACACCTTC. Its translation: CASSQDARDGYTF.

This chain connects TRBV5-1 to TRBJ2-7; 7 bases are shared with TRBD1. CDR3 size: 14 residues. Trimming cost V 6 bases and J 4 bases; bases outside gene matches: 10. Germline CDR1 is SGHRS and CDR2 is YFSETQ. For the CDR3, the DNA is TGCGCCAGCACCACAGGGGCCGGTCTGTACGAGCAGTACTTC. Its translation: CASTTGAGLYEQYF.

This clone has only a few counts. This chain links TRBV5-1 with TRBJ2-2, with 8 nucleotides matching TRBD2. The CDR3 spans 14 residues. Germline CDR1 SGHRS, CDR2 YFSETQ. Trimming removed 0 bases from V and 7 bases from J; junction bases left unmatched: 2. In nucleotides, the CDR3 is TGCGCCAGCAGCTTGGTCGCGGGAGGCGGGGAGCTGTTTTTT. This codes for CASSLVAGGGELFF.

This chain uses TRBV28 with TRBJ1-6; TRBD1 agrees at 9 bases. The V gene end was trimmed by 6 bases and the J gene end by 4 bases; junction bases not matched to a gene: 10. Germline CDR1 and CDR2: MDHEN and SYDVKM. This CDR3 comprises 17 residues. The CDR3 loop reads CASSLQGARAYNSPLHF. The CDR3 DNA sequence: TGTGCCAGCAGCTTACAGGGGGCGCGCGCATATAATTCACCCCTCCACTTT.

CDR3 sequence reads: CASSSGTSGRAYQFF. The CDR3 coding sequence is TGTGCCAGCAGTTCCGGGACTAGCGGGAGGGCCTATCAGTTCTTC. The chain uses TRBV28 and TRBJ2-1; 16 bases line up with TRBD2. This CDR3 is 15 amino acids long. Germline CDR1 reads MDHEN; CDR2 reads SYDVKM. With 4 bases clipped from V and 13 bases from J, the junction kept 7 bases outside the gene matches.

The V call is TRBV6-5, the J call TRBJ2-7; 7 bases map to TRBD2. Unmatched junction bases numbered 10, after V lost 8 bases and J lost 3 bases. Per germline, CDR1 MNHEY and CDR2 SVGAGI. CDR3 length: 14 residues. Here the CDR3 reads CASSLRENGYEQYF. In DNA form, the CDR3 reads TGTGCCAGCTCCCTGCGGGAGAATGGCTACGAGCAGTACTTC.